The clone carrying this T cell receptor beta chain was counted many times. Its antigen is undetermined. TCRdb recomputed calls from the reads with MiXCR, one row per CDR3 protein. The sample comprises under 250,000 distinct CDR3 sequences, 6.5% of which are singletons, and around 6.5% rests with the top ten. These data originate in a study of T cell repertoires in cytomegalovirus infection. Study overall: CMV infection and matching HLA type were both indicated by public TCR beta signatures.

J gave up 6 bases and V 5 bases, and 8 bases lay outside the gene matches. Germline CDR1 is DFQATT and CDR2 is SNEGSKA (reference sequence). The length of the CDR3 is 13 residues. Broader study findings: People with CMV and the relevant HLA were identified by cumulative public TCR beta family frequency. CMV-specific HLA-C-restricted TCR beta clonotypes dominated the ex vivo response.

Sequencing was carried out using PBMCs. The chain combines TRBV20-1 with TRBJ1-2; the match to TRBD1 covers 8 bases. This TCR came from a human donor in good health (CMV status not recorded). Some clones in this sample may be carry-over from other donors' samples. The CDR3 loop reads CSAPWTGKDGYTF. The CDR3 DNA reads as TGCAGTGCTCCTTGGACAGGGAAGGATGGCTACACCTTC.